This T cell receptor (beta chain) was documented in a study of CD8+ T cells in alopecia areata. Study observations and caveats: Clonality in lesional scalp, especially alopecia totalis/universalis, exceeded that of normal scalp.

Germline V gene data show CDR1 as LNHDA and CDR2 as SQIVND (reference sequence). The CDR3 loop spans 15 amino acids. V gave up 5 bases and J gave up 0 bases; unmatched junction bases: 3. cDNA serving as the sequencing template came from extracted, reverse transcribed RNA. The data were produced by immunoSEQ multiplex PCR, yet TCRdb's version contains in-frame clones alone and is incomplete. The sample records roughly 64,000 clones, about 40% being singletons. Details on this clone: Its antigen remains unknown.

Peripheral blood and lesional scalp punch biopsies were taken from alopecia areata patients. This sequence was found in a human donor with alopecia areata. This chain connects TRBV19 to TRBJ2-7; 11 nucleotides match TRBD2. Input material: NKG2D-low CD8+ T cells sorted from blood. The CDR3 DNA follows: TGTGCCAGTAGTTCCGGGACTAGCGGCTCCTACGAGCAGTACTTC. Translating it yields CASSSGTSGSYEQYF. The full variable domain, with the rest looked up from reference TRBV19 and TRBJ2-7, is DGGITQSPKYLFRKEGQNVTLSCEQNLNHDAMYWYRQDPGQGLRLIYYSQIVNDFQKGDIAEGYSVSREKKESFPLTVTSAQKNPTAFYLCASSSGTSGSYEQYFGPGTRLTVT.